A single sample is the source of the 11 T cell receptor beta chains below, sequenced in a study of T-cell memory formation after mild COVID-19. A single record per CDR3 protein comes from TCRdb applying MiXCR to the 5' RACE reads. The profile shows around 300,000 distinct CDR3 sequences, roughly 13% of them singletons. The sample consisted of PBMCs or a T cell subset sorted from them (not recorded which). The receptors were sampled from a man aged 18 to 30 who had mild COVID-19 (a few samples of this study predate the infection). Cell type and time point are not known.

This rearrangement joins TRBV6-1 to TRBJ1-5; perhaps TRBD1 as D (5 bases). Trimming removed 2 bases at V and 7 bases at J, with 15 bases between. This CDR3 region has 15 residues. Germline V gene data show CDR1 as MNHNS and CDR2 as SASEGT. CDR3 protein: CASSERAGGVQPQHF. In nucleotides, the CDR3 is TGTGCCAGCAGTGAAAGGGCTGGAGGGGTCCAGCCCCAGCATTTT.

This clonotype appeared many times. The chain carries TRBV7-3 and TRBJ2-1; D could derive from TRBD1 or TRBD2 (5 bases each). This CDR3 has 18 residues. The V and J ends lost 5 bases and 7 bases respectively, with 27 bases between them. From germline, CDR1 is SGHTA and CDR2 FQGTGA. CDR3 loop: CASSPTGTGPNSLNEQFF. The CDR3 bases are TGTGCCAGCAGCCCGACGGGGACCGGGCCAAACTCTCTGAATGAGCAGTTCTTC.

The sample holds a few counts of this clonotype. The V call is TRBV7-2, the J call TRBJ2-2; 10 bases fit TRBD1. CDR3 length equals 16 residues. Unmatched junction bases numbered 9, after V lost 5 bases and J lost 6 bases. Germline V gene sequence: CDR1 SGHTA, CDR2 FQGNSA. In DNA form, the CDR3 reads TGTGCCAGCAGCCGAACCGGGACAGGGGTTCCCGGGGAGCTGTTTTTT. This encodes CASSRTGTGVPGELFF.

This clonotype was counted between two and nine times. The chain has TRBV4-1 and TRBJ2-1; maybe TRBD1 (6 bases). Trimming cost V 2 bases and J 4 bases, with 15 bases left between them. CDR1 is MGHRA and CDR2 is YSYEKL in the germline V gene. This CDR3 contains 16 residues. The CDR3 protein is CASSQRETGEYNEQFF. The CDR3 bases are TGCGCCAGCAGCCAAAGGGAGACAGGAGAGTACAATGAGCAGTTCTTC.

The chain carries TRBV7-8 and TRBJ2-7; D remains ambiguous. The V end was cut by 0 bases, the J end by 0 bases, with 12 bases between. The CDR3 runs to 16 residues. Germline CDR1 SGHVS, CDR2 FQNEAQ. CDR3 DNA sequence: TGTGCCAGCAGCTTAGCGGCGGCTTCTAGCTCCTACGAGCAGTACTTC. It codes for CASSLAAASSSYEQYF. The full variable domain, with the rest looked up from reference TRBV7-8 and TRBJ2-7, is GAGVSQSPRYKVAKRGQDVALRCDPISGHVSLFWYQQALGQGPEFLTYFQNEAQLDKSGLPSDRFFAERPEGSVSTLKIQRTQQEDSAVYLCASSLAAASSSYEQYFGPGTRLTVT.

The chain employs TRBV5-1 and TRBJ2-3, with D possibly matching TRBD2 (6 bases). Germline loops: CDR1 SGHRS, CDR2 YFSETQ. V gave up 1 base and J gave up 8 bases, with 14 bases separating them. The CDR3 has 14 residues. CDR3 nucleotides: TGCGCCAGCAGCTTGAACCCAGCGGAGGGTACGCAGTATTTT. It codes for CASSLNPAEGTQYF.

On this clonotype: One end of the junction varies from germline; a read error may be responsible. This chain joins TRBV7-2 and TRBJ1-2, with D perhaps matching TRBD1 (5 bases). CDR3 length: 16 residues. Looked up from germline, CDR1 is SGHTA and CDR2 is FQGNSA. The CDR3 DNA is TGTGCCAGCAGTCTCGGGACGGACAAAGGTTCTAGAAAACTTTCCTTC. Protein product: CASSLGTDKGSRKLSF. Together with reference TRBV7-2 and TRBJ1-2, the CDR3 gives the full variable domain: GAGVSQSPSNKVTEKGKDVELRCDPISGHTALYWYRQSLGQGLEFLIYFQGNSAPDKSGLPSDRFSAERTGGSVSTLTIQRTQQEDSAVYLCASSLGTDKGSRKLSFGSGTRLTVV.

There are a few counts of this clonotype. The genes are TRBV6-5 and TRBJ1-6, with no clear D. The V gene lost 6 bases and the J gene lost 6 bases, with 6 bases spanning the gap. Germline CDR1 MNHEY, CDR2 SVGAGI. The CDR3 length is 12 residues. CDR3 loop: CASSRPNSPLHF. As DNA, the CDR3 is TGTGCCAGCAGCAGGCCTAATTCACCCCTCCACTTT.

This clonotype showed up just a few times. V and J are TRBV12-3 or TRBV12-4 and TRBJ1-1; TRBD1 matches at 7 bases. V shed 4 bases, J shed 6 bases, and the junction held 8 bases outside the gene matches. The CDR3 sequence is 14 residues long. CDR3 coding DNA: TGTGCCAGCAGTTCCCGACAGGGTTGGGCTGAAGCTTTCTTT. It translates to CASSSRQGWAEAFF.

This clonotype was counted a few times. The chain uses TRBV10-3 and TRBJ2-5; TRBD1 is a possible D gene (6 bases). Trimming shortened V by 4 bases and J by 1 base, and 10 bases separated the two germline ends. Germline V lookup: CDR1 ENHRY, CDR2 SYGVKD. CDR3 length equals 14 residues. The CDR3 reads CAISGVQGQETQYF. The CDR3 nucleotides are TGTGCCATCAGTGGCGTACAGGGCCAAGAGACCCAGTACTTC.

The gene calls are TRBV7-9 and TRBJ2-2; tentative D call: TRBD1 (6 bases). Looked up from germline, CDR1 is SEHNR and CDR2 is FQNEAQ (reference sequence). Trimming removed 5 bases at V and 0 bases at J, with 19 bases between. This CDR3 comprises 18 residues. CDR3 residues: CASSQPNRAAPNTGELFF. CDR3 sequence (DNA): TGTGCCAGCAGCCAACCGAACAGGGCCGCCCCGAACACCGGGGAGCTGTTTTTT.